The rows below give T cell receptor beta chains drawn from one sample of a study of vaccination effects on CD4 cells after COVID-19. What these receptors recognize is not known. Method: immunoSEQ multiplex PCR; TCRdb's copy keeps in-frame clones and lacks some. The sample records 30,000 to 45,000 clones, around 67% being singletons. The sequenced sample was CD4+ T cells from PBMCs cultured with SARS-CoV-2 spike peptides, obtained before COVID-19 vaccination. These receptors all come from a human donor who received a COVID-19 vaccine. Both conserved end residues are part of each CDR3. The D gene is left open where the match is weak. Rows may omit the clone size; those that give it use once, few, many or a size class.

D | size | J | V | CDR3 | DNA
NA | NA | TRBJ2-7 | TRBV10-3 | CAISSDRGEQYF | TGTGCCATCAGTTCCGACAGAGGCGAGCAGTACTTC
TRBD1 | NA | TRBJ1-4 | TRBV7-9 | CASSFRRGGTVNEKLFF | TGTGCCAGCAGCTTCCGAAGGGGCGGGACAGTCAATGAAAAACTGTTTTTT
TRBD2 | NA | TRBJ2-7 | TRBV29-1 | CSVELAAYEQYF | TGCAGCGTTGAACTAGCGGCCTACGAGCAGTACTTC
TRBD1 | NA | TRBJ1-5 | TRBV10-2 | CASRTGQGGLYSNQPQHF | TGCGCCAGCAGGACGGGACAGGGGGGACTCTATAGCAATCAGCCCCAGCATTTT
TRBD1 | NA | TRBJ1-3 | TRBV2 | CASKTGTYGNTIYF | TGTGCCAGCAAGACAGGGACTTATGGAAACACCATATATTTT
TRBD1 | NA | TRBJ2-5 | TRBV14 | CASSLRQGPEGTQYF | TGTGCCAGCAGCCTAAGACAGGGCCCTGAAGGGACCCAGTACTTC
NA | NA | TRBJ2-1 | TRBV7-9 | CASSFVGGQEQFF | TGTGCCAGCAGCTTTGTGGGGGGACAGGAGCAGTTCTTC
NA | once | TRBJ2-1 | TRBV5-5 | CASSPGHNEQFF | TGTGCCAGCAGCCCCGGTCACAATGAGCAGTTCTTC
NA | once | TRBJ2-7 | TRBV18 | CASSPLGGEQYF | TGTGCCAGCTCACCACTAGGCGGCGAGCAGTACTTC
TRBD1 | few | TRBJ1-5 | TRBV5-5 | CASSQTDRVVQPQHF | TGTGCCAGCAGCCAAACAGACAGGGTGGTTCAGCCCCAGCATTTT
TRBD2 | NA | TRBJ2-7 | TRBV11-2 | CASSLDGLAFSYEQYF | TGTGCCAGCAGCTTAGATGGACTAGCGTTTTCCTACGAGCAGTACTTC
TRBD2 | NA | TRBJ2-2 | TRBV11-3 | CASRRTSISGELFF | TGTGCCAGCAGGCGGACTAGTATAAGCGGGGAGCTGTTTTTT
NA | NA | TRBJ2-3 | TRBV7-9 | CASSLIAGKEYF | TGTGCCAGCAGCTTAATCGCGGGAAAAGAGTATTTT
TRBD1 | NA | TRBJ2-2 | TRBV11-2 | CASSSSDRGGTGELFF | TGTGCCAGCAGCTCCTCGGACAGGGGAGGCACCGGGGAGCTGTTTTTT
TRBD1 | NA | TRBJ2-5 | TRBV7-2 | CASSWPRGTVQETQYF | TGTGCCAGCAGCTGGCCCAGGGGGACGGTCCAAGAGACCCAGTACTTC
NA | NA | TRBJ1-1 | TRBV28 | CASSPRGRAGTEAFF | TGTGCCAGCAGTCCCCGGGGGAGGGCGGGCACTGAAGCTTTCTTT
NA | few | TRBJ1-1 | TRBV5-6 | CASSSWKTEAFF | TGTGCCAGCAGCTCCTGGAAAACTGAAGCTTTCTTT
NA | NA | TRBJ2-2 | TRBV2 | CASNWGSGNTGELFF | TGTGCCAGCAATTGGGGCTCGGGCAACACCGGGGAGCTGTTTTTT
TRBD1 | few | TRBJ1-2 | TRBV4-3 | CASSQEPGGFSNYGYTF | TGCGCCAGCAGCCAAGAACCAGGGGGCTTCAGTAACTATGGCTACACCTTC
NA | NA | TRBJ1-1 | TRBV5-1 | CASKLGQNTEAFF | TGCGCCAGCAAGTTGGGACAGAACACTGAAGCTTTCTTT
NA | NA | TRBJ1-1 | TRBV2 | CASSEDRVGAFF | TGTGCCAGCAGTGAAGACAGGGTAGGAGCTTTCTTT
NA | NA | TRBJ2-1 | TRBV7-3 | CASSLRGMPYNEQFF | TGTGCCAGCAGCTTACGTGGGATGCCTTACAATGAGCAGTTCTTC